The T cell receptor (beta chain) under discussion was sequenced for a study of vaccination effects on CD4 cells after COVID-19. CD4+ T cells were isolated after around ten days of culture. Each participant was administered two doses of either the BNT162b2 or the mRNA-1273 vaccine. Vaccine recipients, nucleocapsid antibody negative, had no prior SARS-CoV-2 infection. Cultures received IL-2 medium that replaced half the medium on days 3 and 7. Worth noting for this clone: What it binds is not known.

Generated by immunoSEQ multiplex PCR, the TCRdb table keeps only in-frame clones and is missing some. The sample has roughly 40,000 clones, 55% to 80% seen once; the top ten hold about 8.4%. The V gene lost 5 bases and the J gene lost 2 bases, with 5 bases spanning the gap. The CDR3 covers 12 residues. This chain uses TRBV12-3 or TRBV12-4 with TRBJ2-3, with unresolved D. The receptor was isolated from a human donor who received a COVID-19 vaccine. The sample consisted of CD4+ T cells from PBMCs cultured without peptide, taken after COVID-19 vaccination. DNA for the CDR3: TGTGCCAGCAGTGTAAACACAGATACGCAGTATTTT. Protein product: CASSVNTDTQYF.